The rows below give T cell receptor beta chains drawn from one sample of a study of T cell changes during pregnancy in multiple sclerosis. TCRdb's table, derived via immunoSEQ multiplex PCR, lists solely in-frame clones and lacks some. The top ten hold approximately 5% of the sample, which has about 40,000 clones, approximately 92% seen once. Source: CD8+ T cells from peripheral blood mononuclear cells, taken in the third trimester of pregnancy. These receptors came from a female donor with multiple sclerosis, enrolled in a pregnancy study. Both conserved end residues are part of each CDR3. D genes are given only for firm matches. The size field is filled for only some rows; it gives once, few, many or a size class.

TRBV6-5	TRBJ1-1	-	-	CASSPLPRGTEAFF	TGTGCCAGCAGTCCGCTGCCCCGGGGGACTGAAGCTTTCTTT
TRBV5-4	TRBJ2-3	-	-	CASSLDLGQPTDTQYF	TGTGCCAGCAGCTTGGATCTCGGACAGCCCACAGATACGCAGTATTTT
TRBV27	TRBJ2-3	-	TRBD1	CASSYKGAIDTQYF	TGTGCCAGCAGTTACAAGGGGGCTATAGATACGCAGTATTTT
TRBV4-1	TRBJ2-7	-	TRBD1	CASSQDPGDRGSEQYF	TGCGCCAGCAGCCAAGATCCGGGGGACAGGGGGAGCGAGCAGTACTTC
TRBV19	TRBJ1-1	once	TRBD1	CASSIVTGGLVTEAFF	TGTGCCAGTAGTATAGTGACAGGGGGCTTGGTCACTGAAGCTTTCTTT
TRBV15	TRBJ2-1	-	TRBD1	CAIGQGFLNEQFF	TGTGCCATAGGACAGGGATTCCTCAATGAGCAGTTCTTC
TRBV5-1	TRBJ2-3	-	TRBD2	CASSFRGLPLTDTQYF	TGCGCCAGCAGCTTCCGGGGACTACCTCTCACAGATACGCAGTATTTT
TRBV4-1	TRBJ2-2	-	-	CASTIRPGDGELFF	TGCGCCAGCACAATAAGGCCGGGGGACGGGGAGCTGTTTTTT
TRBV7-7	TRBJ2-3	-	TRBD2	CASSLALADTDTQYF	TGTGCTAGCAGCCTCGCCCTAGCGGACACAGATACGCAGTATTTT
TRBV27	TRBJ2-1	-	-	CASSLSRWRNEQFF	TGTGCCAGCAGTTTATCCCGGTGGAGGAATGAGCAGTTCTTC
TRBV2	TRBJ2-3	-	-	CASSEWTTSTDTQYF	TGTGCCAGCAGTGAATGGACTACTAGCACAGATACGCAGTATTTT
TRBV11-3	TRBJ1-1	-	TRBD1	CASSTRLTGVEAFF	TGTGCCAGCAGCACACGTCTTACAGGGGTTGAAGCTTTCTTT
TRBV28	TRBJ1-5	once	-	CASSLGVQPQHF	TGTGCCAGCAGTCTAGGGGTGCAGCCCCAGCATTTT
TRBV7-7	TRBJ2-4	-	-	CASSLVEGGTKNIQYF	TGTGCTAGCAGCTTAGTAGAGGGCGGGACCAAAAACATTCAGTACTTC
TRBV10-3	TRBJ2-1	-	TRBD2	CAISESKREDNEQFF	TGTGCCATCAGTGAGTCAAAGCGGGAGGACAATGAGCAGTTCTTC
TRBV29-1	TRBJ2-3	-	TRBD2	CSVDALTAGGGTDTQYF	TGCAGCGTTGATGCTCTAACAGCGGGAGGGGGCACAGATACGCAGTATTTT
TRBV7-9	TRBJ1-1	-	-	CASSNDQAGLNTEAFF	TGTGCCAGCAGCAATGATCAGGCGGGGCTGAACACTGAAGCTTTCTTT
TRBV7-9	TRBJ1-1	-	-	CASSLSSNTEAFF	TGTGCCAGCAGCTTATCGTCCAACACTGAAGCTTTCTTT
TRBV29-1	TRBJ2-7	-	-	CSVEYAGETTYEQYF	TGCAGCGTTGAATACGCAGGGGAGACTACCTACGAGCAGTACTTC
TRBV19	TRBJ1-5	few	-	CATRRVGHNQPQHF	TGTGCCACCCGGCGGGTGGGACACAATCAGCCCCAGCATTTT
TRBV19	TRBJ2-3	-	-	CASRQDYPTDTQYF	TGTGCCAGTAGACAGGACTACCCCACAGATACGCAGTATTTT
TRBV7-9	TRBJ2-2	-	-	CASSITSTNTGELFF	TGTGCCAGCAGCATTACTAGCACGAACACCGGGGAGCTGTTTTTT
TRBV14	TRBJ2-7	-	TRBD1	CASSHPSGGTGVPYEQYF	TGTGCCAGCAGCCACCCCTCCGGGGGGACAGGGGTCCCCTACGAGCAGTACTTC
TRBV21-1	TRBJ1-1	-	-	CASSKVGGPEAFF	TGTGCCAGCAGCAAAGTCGGGGGGCCTGAAGCTTTCTTT
TRBV6-6	TRBJ2-7	-	-	CASSYSGRGVTYEQYF	TGTGCCAGCAGTTACTCTGGGCGGGGCGTAACCTACGAGCAGTACTTC
TRBV11-2	TRBJ1-2	many	-	CASSSQDSLYGYTF	TGTGCCAGCAGCTCACAGGATTCCCTATATGGCTACACCTTC
TRBV25-1	TRBJ1-1	-	-	CASSVGNTEAFF	TGTGCCAGCAGTGTCGGGAACACTGAAGCTTTCTTT
TRBV19	TRBJ2-1	-	TRBD2	CASSTGLADEQFF	TGTGCCAGTAGTACCGGACTAGCTGATGAGCAGTTCTTC
TRBV19	TRBJ2-1	-	-	CATSTGYSSYNEQFF	TGTGCCACTAGTACCGGGTATAGCTCCTACAATGAGCAGTTCTTC
TRBV13	TRBJ2-1	-	TRBD2	CASSRSFVGGPNEQFF	TGTGCCAGCAGCAGATCCTTTGTGGGAGGGCCTAATGAGCAGTTCTTC